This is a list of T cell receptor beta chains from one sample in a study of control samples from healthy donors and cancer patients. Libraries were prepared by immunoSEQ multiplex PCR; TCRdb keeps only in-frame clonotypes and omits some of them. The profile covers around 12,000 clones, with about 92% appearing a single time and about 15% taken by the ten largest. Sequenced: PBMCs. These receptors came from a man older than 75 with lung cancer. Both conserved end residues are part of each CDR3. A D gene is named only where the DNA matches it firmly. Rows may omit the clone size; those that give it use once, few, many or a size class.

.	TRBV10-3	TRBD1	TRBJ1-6	CAIRGDRGNNSPLHF	TGTGCCATCAGGGGCGACAGGGGGAATAATTCACCCCTCCACTTT
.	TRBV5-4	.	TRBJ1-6	CASSLGAPRRSSPLHF	TGTGCCAGCAGCTTGGGAGCCCCCCGGAGGTCCTCACCCCTCCACTTT
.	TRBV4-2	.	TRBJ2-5	CASSLEGTQYF	TGTGCCAGCAGCTTGGAGGGGACCCAGTACTTC
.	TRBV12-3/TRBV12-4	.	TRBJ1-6	CASSFLNSPLHF	TGTGCCAGCAGTTTCCTTAATTCACCCCTCCACTTT
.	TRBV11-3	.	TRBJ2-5	CASSLGTGPETQYF	TGTGCCAGCAGCTTGGGCACAGGCCCAGAGACCCAGTACTTC
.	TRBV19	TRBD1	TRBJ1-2	CASGPGGDLWGYTF	TGTGCCAGTGGACCAGGGGGAGACTTGTGGGGCTACACCTTC
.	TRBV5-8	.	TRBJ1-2	CASSLLYLGDGYTF	TGTGCCAGCAGCCTCCTTTATCTGGGGGATGGCTACACCTTC
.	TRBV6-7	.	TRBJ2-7	CASSYTLKVIREEQYF	TGTGCCAGCAGTTACACGCTCAAGGTAATTCGGGAGGAGCAGTACTTC
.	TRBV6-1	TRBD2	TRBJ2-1	CASSEGGLPYNEQFF	TGTGCCAGCAGTGAAGGGGGACTACCATACAATGAGCAGTTCTTC
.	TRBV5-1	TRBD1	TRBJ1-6	CASSLLQNRDSLQALHF	TGCGCCAGCAGCTTGCTCCAAAACCGGGACAGCCTTCAGGCCCTCCACTTT
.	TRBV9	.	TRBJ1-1	CASSDPLGRITEAFF	TGTGCCAGCAGCGACCCCCTCGGGAGGATCACTGAAGCTTTCTTT
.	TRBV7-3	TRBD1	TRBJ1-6	CASSPGQGNSPLHF	TGTGCCAGCAGCCCCGGACAGGGGAATTCACCCCTCCACTTT
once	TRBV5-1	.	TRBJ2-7	CASSPGADPYEQYF	TGCGCCAGCAGCCCTGGTGCGGACCCCTACGAGCAGTACTTC
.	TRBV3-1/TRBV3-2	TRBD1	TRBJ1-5	CASSLSRGTGGERGNQPQHF	TGTGCCAGCAGCCTCTCAAGGGGGACAGGGGGCGAAAGGGGCAATCAGCCCCAGCATTTT
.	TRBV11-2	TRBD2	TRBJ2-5	CASSPRTSGEETQYF	TGTGCCAGCAGCCCCCGGACTAGCGGGGAAGAGACCCAGTACTTC
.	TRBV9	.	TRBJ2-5	CASSVGARSGETQYF	TGTGCCAGCAGCGTAGGGGCACGGTCTGGGGAGACCCAGTACTTC
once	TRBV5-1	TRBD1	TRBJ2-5	CASSLEPGGFGTQYF	TGCGCCAGCAGCTTGGAACCAGGGGGCTTCGGGACCCAGTACTTC
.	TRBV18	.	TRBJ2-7	CASSPSGTGLDSYEQYF	TGTGCCAGCTCACCTTCCGGGACAGGACTAGATTCCTACGAGCAGTACTTC
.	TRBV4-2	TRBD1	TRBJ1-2	CASSSYRGVSYGYTF	TGTGCCAGCAGCTCCTACAGGGGTGTAAGCTATGGCTACACCTTC
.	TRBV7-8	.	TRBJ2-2	CASSLEVWGRNTGELFF	TGTGCCAGCAGCTTAGAAGTGTGGGGGCGGAACACCGGGGAGCTGTTTTTT
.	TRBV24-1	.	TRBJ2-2	CATSDTHGANTGELFF	TGTGCCACCAGTGATACCCACGGGGCGAACACCGGGGAGCTGTTTTTT
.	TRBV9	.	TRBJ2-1	CASSVGTSNEQFF	TGTGCCAGCAGCGTAGGCACTAGCAATGAGCAGTTCTTC
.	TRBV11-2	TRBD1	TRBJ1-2	CASSDPGGGINGYTF	TGTGCCAGCAGCGACCCCGGAGGGGGCATAAATGGCTACACCTTC
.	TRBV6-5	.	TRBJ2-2	CASSYSQVAGELFF	TGTGCCAGCAGTTACTCGCAGGTGGCCGGGGAGCTGTTTTTT
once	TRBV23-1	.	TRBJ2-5	CASSGRTRRGVARQETQYF	TGCGCCAGCAGTGGGAGGACGCGACGAGGGGTCGCTAGACAAGAGACCCAGTACTTC
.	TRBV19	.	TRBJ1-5	CASMYKSFYSNQPQHF	TGTGCCAGTATGTACAAGTCCTTCTATAGCAATCAGCCCCAGCATTTT
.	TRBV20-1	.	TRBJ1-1	CSARMNTEAFF	TGCAGTGCTAGAATGAACACTGAAGCTTTCTTT
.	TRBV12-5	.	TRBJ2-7	CASGLRAVTYEQYF	TGTGCTAGTGGTTTGAGGGCGGTTACCTACGAGCAGTACTTC
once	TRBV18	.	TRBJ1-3	CASSPELAVGNTIYF	TGTGCCAGCTCACCAGAGCTTGCGGTTGGAAACACCATATATTTT
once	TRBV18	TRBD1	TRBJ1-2	CASSPKDRGQSYGYTF	TGTGCCAGCTCACCAAAGGACAGGGGGCAGAGCTATGGCTACACCTTC
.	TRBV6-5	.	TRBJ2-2	CASSPRGGNTGELFF	TGTGCCAGCAGTCCAAGGGGGGGGAACACCGGGGAGCTGTTTTTT
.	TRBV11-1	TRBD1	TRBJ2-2	CASSPGQGATGELFF	TGTGCCAGCAGCCCGGGACAGGGGGCCACCGGGGAGCTGTTTTTT
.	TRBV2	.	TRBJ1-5	CAISAVSNQPQHF	TGTGCCATATCCGCGGTGAGCAATCAGCCCCAGCATTTT
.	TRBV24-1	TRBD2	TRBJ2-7	CATRTSGATKPYEQYF	TGTGCCACCCGGACTAGCGGGGCCACCAAACCCTACGAGCAGTACTTC
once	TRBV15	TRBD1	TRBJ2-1	CATSTRQGSEQFF	TGTGCCACCAGCACCCGACAGGGGAGTGAGCAGTTCTTC
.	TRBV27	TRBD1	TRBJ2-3	CASSSGQGTARWDTQYF	TGTGCCAGCAGTTCGGGACAGGGAACCGCACGTTGGGATACGCAGTATTTT
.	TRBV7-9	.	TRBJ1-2	CAGETGGGYTF	TGTGCCGGGGAGACAGGAGGTGGCTACACCTTC
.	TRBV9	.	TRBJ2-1	CASSVSGSYNEQFF	TGTGCCAGCAGCGTCAGCGGGTCCTACAATGAGCAGTTCTTC
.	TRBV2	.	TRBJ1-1	CASTRQYPWAFF	TGTGCCAGCACCAGACAGTACCCTTGGGCTTTCTTT
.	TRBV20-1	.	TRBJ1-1	CSASNLNTEAFF	TGCAGTGCTAGTAACCTAAACACTGAAGCTTTCTTT
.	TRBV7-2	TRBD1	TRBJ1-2	CASSLGQGYGYTF	TGTGCCAGCAGCTTAGGACAGGGCTATGGCTACACCTTC
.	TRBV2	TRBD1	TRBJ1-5	CASSEAGGTGDQPQHF	TGTGCCAGCAGTGAAGCTGGGGGGACAGGGGATCAGCCCCAGCATTTT
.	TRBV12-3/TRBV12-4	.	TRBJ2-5	CASTLGASVTQYF	TGTGCCAGCACCCTCGGGGCTAGCGTGACCCAGTACTTC
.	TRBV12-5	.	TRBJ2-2	CASGGSGTGELFF	TGTGCTAGTGGGGGCTCGGGGACCGGGGAGCTGTTTTTT
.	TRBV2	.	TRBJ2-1	CASSAAGPPHRSYNEQFF	TGTGCCAGCAGTGCGGCCGGACCCCCCCACCGCTCCTACAATGAGCAGTTCTTC
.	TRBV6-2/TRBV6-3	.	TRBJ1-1	CASSYSEGRREAFF	TGTGCCAGCAGTTACTCGGAGGGACGTCGGGAAGCTTTCTTT
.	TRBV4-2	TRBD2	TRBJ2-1	CASSQGTSSLYNEQFF	TGTGCCAGCAGCCAAGGGACTAGCAGTTTGTACAATGAGCAGTTCTTC
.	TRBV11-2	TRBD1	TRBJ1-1	CASSTSTGLNTEAFF	TGTGCCAGCAGCACCTCGACAGGGTTGAACACTGAAGCTTTCTTT
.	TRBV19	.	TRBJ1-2	CASSIALGYGYTF	TGTGCCAGTAGTATAGCTTTGGGCTATGGCTACACCTTC